The present T cell receptor (beta chain) was sequenced within a study of spatial heterogeneity in lung cancer. Across the study: The count of detected beta-chain sequences consistently exceeded that of alpha-chain sequences.

A unique molecular identifier was carried by every single TCR cDNA molecule. TCRdb reprocessed the 5' RACE reads via MiXCR and lists one record per CDR3 protein. The table records more than 9,000 distinct CDR3 sequences, around 9.4% of them present only once. Germline V gene sequence: CDR1 SGHTA, CDR2 FQGNSA. The CDR3 is made up of 14 amino acids. The V and J ends lost 2 bases and 3 bases respectively, with 11 bases between them. Described time point: sample taken at primary tumor resection. Sequencing was performed on whole RNA extracted from tumor and nontumor lung tissue, or from frozen PBMC, and the material was left unsorted. The donors, around 71 patients with untreated early-stage non-small cell lung cancer, provided the samples. In its sample, this clonotype was seen many times.

The receptor was derived from a male donor with early-stage non-small cell lung cancer. The source was PBMCs, collected at surgery. The chain uses TRBV7-2 and TRBJ2-7, with D unclear. CDR3 protein: CASSLTVPYYEQYF. The CDR3 DNA reads as TGTGCCAGCAGCTTAACGGTCCCGTACTACGAGCAGTACTTC.